A selection of T cell receptor beta chains follows, all from one sample in a study of metastatic and nonmetastatic thyroid tumors. MiXCR reprocessed the PCR reads for TCRdb. The repertoire includes 22,000 or so clones, around a third of them detected once, and 22% sits in the top ten. The sequenced material came from blood. The receptors shown here come from a male donor with papillary thyroid cancer or a benign thyroid nodule (not recorded which). Some clones in this sample may be carry-over from other donors' samples. CDR3s include the opening cysteine and the closing phenylalanine or tryptophan. Fields, in order: D gene, V gene, clone size, CDR3 length, J gene, CDR3 protein, CDR3 DNA. D genes are given only for firm matches. Expanded clones get a size class; other rows say once, few or many, or leave the size out.

NA	TRBV28	few	16	TRBJ2-7	CASSSPGGSSSYEQYF	TGTGCCAGCAGTTCCCCTGGCGGTTCTAGCTCCTACGAGCAGTACTTC
NA	TRBV11-2	few	17	TRBJ2-1	CASSLGRGGSSYNEQFF	TGTGCCAGCAGCTTAGGGAGAGGGGGGAGCTCCTACAATGAGCAGTTCTTC
NA	TRBV4-2	NA	16	TRBJ2-7	CASSQGLGGEPYEQYF	TGTGCCAGCAGCCAAGGTTTAGGCGGCGAACCCTACGAGCAGTACTTC
TRBD2	TRBV13	many	19	TRBJ2-1	CASSRPDTYTSGEYNEQFF	TGTGCCAGCAGCCGGCCTGACACATATACTAGCGGAGAATACAATGAGCAGTTCTTC
NA	TRBV7-2	medium-sized	15	TRBJ2-1	CASSLALPSYNEQFF	TGTGCCAGCAGCTTAGCGCTGCCTTCCTACAATGAGCAGTTCTTC
NA	TRBV20-1	medium-sized	13	TRBJ2-7	CSARPRGSYEQYF	TGCAGTGCTCGACCCCGGGGCAGCTACGAGCAGTACTTC
TRBD1	TRBV20-1	NA	13	TRBJ2-1	CSARQGGNNEQFF	TGCAGTGCGCGACAGGGGGGAAACAATGAGCAGTTCTTC
NA	TRBV2	many	13	TRBJ1-2	CASSSTVNYGYTF	TGTGCCAGCAGTTCAACAGTGAACTATGGCTACACCTTC
NA	TRBV19	NA	17	TRBJ1-1	CASSVRQSLFTNTEAFF	TGTGCCAGTAGTGTAAGACAGAGCCTCTTTACGAACACTGAAGCTTTCTTT
NA	TRBV28	many	17	TRBJ2-2	CASSQPLGGRNSGELFF	TGTGCCAGCAGTCAACCCCTCGGGGGACGGAATTCCGGGGAGCTGTTTTTT
NA	TRBV19	once	14	TRBJ1-1	CASSPEQGNTEAFF	TGTGCCAGTAGTCCAGAACAGGGGAACACTGAAGCTTTCTTT
NA	TRBV10-3	medium-sized	13	TRBJ2-1	CAISELSLNEQFF	TGTGCCATCAGTGAGCTCTCTTTAAATGAGCAGTTCTTC
TRBD1	TRBV7-2	NA	17	TRBJ1-3	CASSLAGQGLSGNTIYF	TGTGCCAGCAGCTTAGCTGGACAGGGGTTGTCTGGAAACACCATATATTTT
NA	TRBV20-1	NA	12	TRBJ2-7	CSASASRYEQYF	TGCAGTGCGTCCGCCTCAAGGTACGAGCAGTACTTC
TRBD2	TRBV15	once	18	TRBJ2-3	CATSRDTLAGAGTYTQYF	TGTGCCACCAGCAGAGATACGCTAGCGGGAGCTGGAACATATACGCAGTATTTT
TRBD2	TRBV20-1	medium-sized	14	TRBJ2-5	CSAPHTSDKETQYF	TGCAGTGCTCCCCATACTAGCGACAAAGAGACCCAGTACTTC
NA	TRBV20-1	NA	13	TRBJ2-7	CSASDLAGYEQYF	TGCAGTGCTAGTGACCTAGCTGGCTACGAGCAGTACTTC
NA	TRBV11-2	NA	15	TRBJ1-1	CASSPRGRENTEAFF	TGTGCCAGCAGCCCGAGGGGCAGGGAGAACACTGAAGCTTTCTTT
NA	TRBV3-1	NA	11	TRBJ2-1	CASSQVHEQFF	TGTGCCAGCAGCCAAGTTCATGAGCAGTTCTTC
TRBD2	TRBV28	many	18	TRBJ2-1	CASSLLGEGLFYNNEQFF	TGTGCCAGCAGTTTATTGGGGGAGGGCCTGTTTTACAACAATGAGCAGTTCTTC
NA	TRBV12-5	once	12	TRBJ1-1	CASGPGDGEAFF	TGTGCTAGTGGTCCGGGAGACGGTGAAGCTTTCTTT
NA	TRBV11-2	NA	16	TRBJ2-7	CASSSNVGTSHYEQYF	TGTGCCAGCAGCTCTAACGTCGGGACTTCCCACTACGAGCAGTACTTC
NA	TRBV5-1	many	13	TRBJ1-1	CASSLGGVAEAFF	TGCGCCAGCAGCCTCGGCGGGGTTGCTGAAGCTTTCTTT
NA	TRBV20-1	many	17	TRBJ2-3	CSARLGGQAPRTDTQYF	TGCAGTGCTAGATTAGGGGGGCAGGCTCCACGCACAGATACGCAGTATTTT
TRBD1	TRBV6-2/TRBV6-3	few	15	TRBJ2-1	CASRAEGAGYNEQFF	TGTGCCAGTAGAGCAGAGGGGGCCGGCTACAATGAGCAGTTCTTC
NA	TRBV19	once	16	TRBJ2-7	CASSISADRSSYEQYF	TGTGCCAGTAGTATATCGGCAGATAGGAGCTCCTACGAGCAGTACTTC
NA	TRBV30	NA	13	TRBJ2-5	CAASGAGGETQYF	TGTGCCGCCTCAGGGGCAGGAGGTGAGACCCAGTACTTC
NA	TRBV30	NA	19	TRBJ2-2	CAWSSVLVRPPRSTGELFF	TGTGCCTGGAGTTCCGTGTTGGTTAGGCCCCCCCGGAGCACCGGGGAGCTGTTTTTT
TRBD2	TRBV7-9	NA	15	TRBJ2-5	CASSLALAGTETQYF	TGTGCCAGCAGCTTAGCCCTAGCGGGAACAGAGACCCAGTACTTC
TRBD1	TRBV12-3/TRBV12-4	many	16	TRBJ2-1	CASKPSGTGAYNEQFF	TGTGCCAGCAAGCCCTCCGGGACAGGGGCCTACAATGAGCAGTTCTTC
TRBD2	TRBV6-5	few	18	TRBJ2-7	CASSTLPPGSGGRNEQYF	TGTGCCAGCTCAACCTTGCCCCCCGGTAGCGGGGGGAGAAACGAGCAGTACTTC
NA	TRBV4-3	NA	16	TRBJ2-7	CASSQGARKGLHEQYF	TGCGCCAGCAGCCAAGGGGCCAGGAAGGGCCTACACGAGCAGTACTTC
NA	TRBV9	medium-sized	17	TRBJ2-2	CASSPRGDSLNTGELFF	TGTGCCAGCAGCCCCAGGGGGGACTCACTGAACACCGGGGAGCTGTTTTTT
TRBD1	TRBV24-1	many	15	TRBJ2-1	CATSESGTGKNEQFF	TGTGCCACCAGTGAGTCCGGGACAGGGAAGAATGAGCAGTTCTTC
NA	TRBV4-1	NA	17	TRBJ1-3	CASSRGGLIVSGNTIYF	TGCGCCAGCAGCCGCGGGGGGCTCATCGTCTCTGGAAACACCATATATTTT
NA	TRBV2	NA	13	TRBJ2-3	CASIITFTDTQYF	TGTGCCAGCATAATAACTTTCACAGATACGCAGTATTTT
NA	TRBV20-1	medium-sized	13	TRBJ1-5	CSARTDSNQPQHF	TGCAGTGCTAGGACGGATAGCAATCAGCCCCAGCATTTT
TRBD1	TRBV5-1	NA	17	TRBJ2-3	CASSWTGTGGNTDTQYF	TGCGCCAGCAGCTGGACCGGGACAGGGGGCAACACAGATACGCAGTATTTT
NA	TRBV2	NA	13	TRBJ2-7	CASRATTLGEQYF	TGTGCCAGCAGAGCCACGACCCTTGGCGAGCAGTACTTC
NA	TRBV6-1	NA	14	TRBJ1-2	CASETGPLNYGYTF	TGTGCCAGTGAGACAGGCCCCCTTAACTATGGCTACACCTTC
NA	TRBV4-3	NA	15	TRBJ1-2	CASSQDRGGNYGYTF	TGCGCCAGCAGCCAAGATCGCGGGGGTAACTATGGCTACACCTTC
NA	TRBV4-3	medium-sized	15	TRBJ2-7	CASSPDFSKIYEQYF	TGCGCCAGCAGCCCTGACTTCTCGAAGATTTACGAGCAGTACTTC
NA	TRBV27	medium-sized	14	TRBJ2-2	CASSLGDTTGELFF	TGTGCCAGCAGTTTAGGGGACACCACCGGGGAGCTGTTTTTT